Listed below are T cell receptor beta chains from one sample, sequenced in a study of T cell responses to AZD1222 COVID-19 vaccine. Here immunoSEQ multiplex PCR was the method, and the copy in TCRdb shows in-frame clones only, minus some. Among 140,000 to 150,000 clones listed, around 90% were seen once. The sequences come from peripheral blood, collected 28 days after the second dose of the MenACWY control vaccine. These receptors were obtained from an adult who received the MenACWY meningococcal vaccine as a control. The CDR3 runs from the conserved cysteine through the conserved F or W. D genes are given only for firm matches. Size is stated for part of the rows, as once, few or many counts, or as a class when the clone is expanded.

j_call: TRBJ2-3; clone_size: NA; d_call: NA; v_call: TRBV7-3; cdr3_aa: CASSWDGSTDTQYF; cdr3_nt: TGTGCCAGCAGCTGGGACGGGAGCACAGATACGCAGTATTTT
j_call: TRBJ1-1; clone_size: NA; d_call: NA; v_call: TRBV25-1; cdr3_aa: CASSHRARNTEAFF; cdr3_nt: TGTGCCAGCTCGCACAGGGCACGGAACACTGAAGCTTTCTTT
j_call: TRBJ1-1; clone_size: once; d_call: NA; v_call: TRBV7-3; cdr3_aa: CASSFTGSTEAFF; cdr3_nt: TGTGCCAGCAGCTTCACAGGGAGCACTGAAGCTTTCTTT
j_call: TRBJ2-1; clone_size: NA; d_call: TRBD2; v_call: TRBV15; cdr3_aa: CATSRGGVYNEQFF; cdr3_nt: TGTGCCACCAGCAGGGGGGGGGTCTACAATGAGCAGTTCTTC
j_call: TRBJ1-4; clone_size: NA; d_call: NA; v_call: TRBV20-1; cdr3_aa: CSASAAGDEKLFF; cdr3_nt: TGCAGTGCTAGTGCCGCAGGGGATGAAAAACTGTTTTTT
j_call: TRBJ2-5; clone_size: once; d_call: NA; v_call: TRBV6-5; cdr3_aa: CASSKGGGQETQYF; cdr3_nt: TGTGCCAGCAGTAAGGGAGGGGGACAAGAGACCCAGTACTTC
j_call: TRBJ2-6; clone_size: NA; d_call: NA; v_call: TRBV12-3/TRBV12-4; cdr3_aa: CASIYQGANVLTF; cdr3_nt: TGTGCCAGCATTTACCAGGGGGCCAACGTCCTGACTTTC
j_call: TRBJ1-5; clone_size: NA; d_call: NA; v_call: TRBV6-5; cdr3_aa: CASSFGGNQPQHF; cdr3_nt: TGTGCCAGCAGTTTCGGGGGCAATCAGCCCCAGCATTTT
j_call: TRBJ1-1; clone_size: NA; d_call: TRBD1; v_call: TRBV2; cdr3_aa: CASVGQGARRAFF; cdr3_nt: TGTGCCAGCGTCGGACAGGGGGCTCGGAGAGCTTTCTTT
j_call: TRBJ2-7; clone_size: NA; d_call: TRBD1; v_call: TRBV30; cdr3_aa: CAWEDRGLSYEQYF; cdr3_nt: TGTGCCTGGGAGGACAGGGGGCTTTCCTACGAGCAGTACTTC
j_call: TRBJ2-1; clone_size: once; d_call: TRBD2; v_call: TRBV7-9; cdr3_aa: CASSFTGGEYNEQFF; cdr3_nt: TGTGCCAGCAGCTTCACGGGAGGGGAGTACAATGAGCAGTTCTTC
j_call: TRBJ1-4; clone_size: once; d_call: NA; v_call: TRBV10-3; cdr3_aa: CAISGTPATNEKLFF; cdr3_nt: TGTGCCATCAGTGGGACCCCGGCCACTAATGAAAAACTGTTTTTT
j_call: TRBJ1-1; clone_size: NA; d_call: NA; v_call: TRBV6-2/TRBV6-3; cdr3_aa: CASSYRMWAFF; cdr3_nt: TGTGCCAGCAGTTACCGGATGTGGGCTTTCTTT
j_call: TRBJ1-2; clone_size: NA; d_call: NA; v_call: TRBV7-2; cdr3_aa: CASSQRGGSGYTF; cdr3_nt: TGTGCCAGCAGCCAGCGTGGTGGGTCAGGCTACACCTTC
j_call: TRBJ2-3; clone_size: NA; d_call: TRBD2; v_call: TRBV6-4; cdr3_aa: CASSDSDSGDYTDTQYF; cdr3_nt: TGTGCCAGCAGTGACTCCGATAGCGGGGATTACACAGATACGCAGTATTTT
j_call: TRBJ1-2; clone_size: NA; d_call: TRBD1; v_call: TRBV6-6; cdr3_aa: CASSYLQGANGYTF; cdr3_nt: TGTGCCAGCAGTTACTTACAGGGGGCGAATGGCTACACCTTC
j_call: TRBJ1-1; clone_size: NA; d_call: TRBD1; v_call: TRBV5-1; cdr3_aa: CASSLEDRAAEAFF; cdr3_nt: TGCGCCAGCAGCTTGGAGGACAGGGCCGCTGAAGCTTTCTTT
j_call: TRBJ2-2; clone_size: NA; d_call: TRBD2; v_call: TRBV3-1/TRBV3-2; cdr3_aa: CASSQDGLRLAGGPDTGELFF; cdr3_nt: TGTGCCAGCAGCCAAGATGGTTTGCGGTTAGCGGGAGGGCCCGACACCGGGGAGCTGTTTTTT
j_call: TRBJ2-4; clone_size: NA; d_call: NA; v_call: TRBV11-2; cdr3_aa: CASSLDLGAKNIQYF; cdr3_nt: TGTGCCAGCAGCTTAGATCTGGGAGCCAAAAACATTCAGTACTTC
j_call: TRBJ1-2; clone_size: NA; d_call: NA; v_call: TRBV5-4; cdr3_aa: CASSLVSNYGYTF; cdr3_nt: TGTGCCAGCAGCTTGGTCAGCAACTATGGCTACACCTTC
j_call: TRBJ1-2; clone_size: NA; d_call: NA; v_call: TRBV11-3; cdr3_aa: CASRQEPGPRDYTF; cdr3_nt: TGTGCCAGCAGACAGGAACCGGGCCCCAGGGACTACACCTTC
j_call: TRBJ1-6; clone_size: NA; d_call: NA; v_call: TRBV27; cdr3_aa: CASSLSSGVASPLHF; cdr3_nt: TGTGCCAGCAGTTTATCGTCCGGGGTCGCGTCACCCCTCCACTTT
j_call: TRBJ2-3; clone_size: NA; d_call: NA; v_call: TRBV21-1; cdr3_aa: CASSKEMTSGSPRADTQYF; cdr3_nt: TGTGCCAGCAGCAAAGAGATGACTAGCGGGAGCCCCCGGGCAGATACGCAGTATTTT
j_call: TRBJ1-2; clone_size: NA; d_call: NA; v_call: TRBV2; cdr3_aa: CASMGPGGYTF; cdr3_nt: TGTGCCAGCATGGGCCCGGGTGGCTACACCTTC
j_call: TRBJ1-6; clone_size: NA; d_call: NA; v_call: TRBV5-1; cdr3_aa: CASSRDAGVFYNSPLHF; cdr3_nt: TGCGCCAGCAGCCGAGACGCAGGGGTCTTTTATAATTCACCCCTCCACTTT
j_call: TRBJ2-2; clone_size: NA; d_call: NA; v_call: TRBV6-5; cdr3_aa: CASSYSRHPNTGELFF; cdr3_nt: TGTGCCAGCAGTTACTCGAGGCACCCGAACACCGGGGAGCTGTTTTTT
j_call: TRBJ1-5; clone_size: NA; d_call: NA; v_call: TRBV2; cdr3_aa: CASSEGTGHSNQPQHF; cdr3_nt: TGTGCCAGCAGTGAAGGTACAGGGCATAGCAATCAGCCCCAGCATTTT
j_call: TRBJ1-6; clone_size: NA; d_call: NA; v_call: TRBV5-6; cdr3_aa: CASIPGAGNSPLHF; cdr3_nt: TGTGCCAGCATCCCGGGGGCGGGTAATTCACCCCTCCACTTT